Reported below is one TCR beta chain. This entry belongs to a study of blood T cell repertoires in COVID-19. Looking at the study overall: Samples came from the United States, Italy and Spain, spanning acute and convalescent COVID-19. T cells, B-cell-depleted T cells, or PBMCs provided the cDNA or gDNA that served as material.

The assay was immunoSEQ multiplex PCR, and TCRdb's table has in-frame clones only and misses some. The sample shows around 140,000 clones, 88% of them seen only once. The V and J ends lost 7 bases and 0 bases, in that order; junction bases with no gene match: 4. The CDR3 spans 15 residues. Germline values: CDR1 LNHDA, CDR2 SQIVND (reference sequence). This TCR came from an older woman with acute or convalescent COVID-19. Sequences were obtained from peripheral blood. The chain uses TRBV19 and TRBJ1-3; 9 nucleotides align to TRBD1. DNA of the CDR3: TGTGCCAGTACGGGGACAGGGCACTCTGGAAACACCATATATTTT. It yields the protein CASTGTGHSGNTIYF.